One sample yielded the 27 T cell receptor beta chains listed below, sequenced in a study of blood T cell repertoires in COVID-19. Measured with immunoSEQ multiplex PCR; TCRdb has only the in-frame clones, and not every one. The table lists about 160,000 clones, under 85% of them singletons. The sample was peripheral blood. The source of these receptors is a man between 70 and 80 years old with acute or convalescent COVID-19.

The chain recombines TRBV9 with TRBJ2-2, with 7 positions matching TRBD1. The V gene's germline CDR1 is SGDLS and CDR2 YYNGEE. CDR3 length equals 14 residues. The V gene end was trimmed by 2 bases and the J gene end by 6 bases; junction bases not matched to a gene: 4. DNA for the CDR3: TGTGCCAGCAGCGTCCAAGGGGGCCCCGGGGAGCTGTTTTTT. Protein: CASSVQGGPGELFF.

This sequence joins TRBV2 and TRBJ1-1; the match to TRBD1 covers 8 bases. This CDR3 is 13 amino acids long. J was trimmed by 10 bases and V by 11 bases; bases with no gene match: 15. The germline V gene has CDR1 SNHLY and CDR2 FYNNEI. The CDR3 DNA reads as TGTGCCGAAGGACAGGGACCTCCCGCGGGAGCTTTCTTT. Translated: CAEGQGPPAGAFF.

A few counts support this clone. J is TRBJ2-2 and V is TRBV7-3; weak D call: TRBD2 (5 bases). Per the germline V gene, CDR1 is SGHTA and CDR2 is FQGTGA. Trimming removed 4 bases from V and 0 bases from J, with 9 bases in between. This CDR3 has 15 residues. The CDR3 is CASSSTGTNTGELFF. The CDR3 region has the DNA TGTGCCAGCAGCTCGACGGGAACGAACACCGGGGAGCTGTTTTTT. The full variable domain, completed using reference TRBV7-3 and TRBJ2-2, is GAGVSQTPSNKVTEKGKYVELRCDPISGHTALYWYRQSLGQGPEFLIYFQGTGAADDSGLPNDRFFAVRPEGSVSTLKIQRTERGDSAVYLCASSSTGTNTGELFFGEGSRLTVL.

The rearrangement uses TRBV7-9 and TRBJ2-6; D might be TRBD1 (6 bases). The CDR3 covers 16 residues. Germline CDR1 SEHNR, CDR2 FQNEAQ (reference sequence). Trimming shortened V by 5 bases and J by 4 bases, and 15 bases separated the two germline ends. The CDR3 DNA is TGTGCCAGCAGCCCCACCTGGGGGCGAGGGGCCAACGTCCTGACTTTC. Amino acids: CASSPTWGRGANVLTF.

The CDR3 reads CASSISGPYGYTF. CDR3 DNA sequence: TGTGCCAGTAGTATCTCAGGGCCCTATGGCTACACCTTC. The chain joins TRBV19 to TRBJ1-2, with D possibly matching TRBD1 (5 bases). CDR1 LNHDA and CDR2 SQIVND come from the germline V gene (reference sequence). V was trimmed by 3 bases and J by 4 bases, leaving 9 bases between them. The length of the CDR3 is 13 residues.

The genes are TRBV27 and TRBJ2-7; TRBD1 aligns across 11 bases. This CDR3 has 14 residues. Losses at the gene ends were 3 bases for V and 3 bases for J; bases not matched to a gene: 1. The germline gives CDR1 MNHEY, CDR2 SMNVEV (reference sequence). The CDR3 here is CASSFGTGGYEQYF. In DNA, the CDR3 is TGTGCCAGCAGTTTTGGGACAGGGGGCTACGAGCAGTACTTC.

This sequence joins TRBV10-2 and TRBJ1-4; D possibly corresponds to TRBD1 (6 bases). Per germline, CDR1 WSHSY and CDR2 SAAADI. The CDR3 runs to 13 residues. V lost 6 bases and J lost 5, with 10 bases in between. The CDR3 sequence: CASSRDINEKLFF. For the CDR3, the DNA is TGCGCCAGCAGCCGGGACATAAATGAAAAACTGTTTTTT.

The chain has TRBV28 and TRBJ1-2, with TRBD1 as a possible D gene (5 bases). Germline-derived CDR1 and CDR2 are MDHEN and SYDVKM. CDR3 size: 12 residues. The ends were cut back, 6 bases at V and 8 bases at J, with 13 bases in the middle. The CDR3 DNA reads TGTGCCAGCAGCCAGGGAGGTGTCGGCTACACCTTC. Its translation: CASSQGGVGYTF.

The CDR3 DNA follows: TGCGCCAGCGGGGGAAGACAGGGGGCAAATCAGCCCCAGCATTTT. Amino acids: CASGGRQGANQPQHF. V usage is TRBV10-2 and J usage is TRBJ1-5, with 10 bases matching TRBD1. CDR1 and CDR2 (germline): WSHSY, SAAADI. V shed 8 bases and J 4 bases; nucleotides not matched to a gene: 8. The CDR3 sequence is 15 residues long.

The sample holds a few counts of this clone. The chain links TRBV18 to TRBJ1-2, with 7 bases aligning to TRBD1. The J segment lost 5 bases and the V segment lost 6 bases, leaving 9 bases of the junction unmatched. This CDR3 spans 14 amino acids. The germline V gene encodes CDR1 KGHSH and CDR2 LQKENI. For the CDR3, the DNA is TGTGCCAGCTCGCCGCGACAGGGTCAGTATGGCTACACCTTC. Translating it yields CASSPRQGQYGYTF.

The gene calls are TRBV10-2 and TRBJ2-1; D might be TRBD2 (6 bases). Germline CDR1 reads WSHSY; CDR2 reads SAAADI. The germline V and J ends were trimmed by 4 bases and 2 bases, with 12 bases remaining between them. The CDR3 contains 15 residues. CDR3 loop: CASSAGTEAYNEQFF. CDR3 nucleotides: TGCGCCAGCAGTGCGGGGACTGAAGCCTACAATGAGCAGTTCTTC.

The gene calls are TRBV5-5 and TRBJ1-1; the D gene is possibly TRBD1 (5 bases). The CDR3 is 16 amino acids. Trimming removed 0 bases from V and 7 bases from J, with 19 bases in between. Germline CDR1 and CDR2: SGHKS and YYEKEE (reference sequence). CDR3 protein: CASSLGLNQGLNEAFF. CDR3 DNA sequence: TGTGCCAGCAGCTTGGGTTTAAATCAGGGTTTGAATGAAGCTTTCTTT.

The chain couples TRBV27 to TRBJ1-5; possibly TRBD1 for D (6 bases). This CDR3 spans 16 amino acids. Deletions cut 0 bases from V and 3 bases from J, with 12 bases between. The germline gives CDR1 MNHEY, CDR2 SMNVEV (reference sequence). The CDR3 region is CASSLSWGPYNQPQHF. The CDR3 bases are TGTGCCAGCAGTTTATCCTGGGGGCCATACAATCAGCCCCAGCATTTT.

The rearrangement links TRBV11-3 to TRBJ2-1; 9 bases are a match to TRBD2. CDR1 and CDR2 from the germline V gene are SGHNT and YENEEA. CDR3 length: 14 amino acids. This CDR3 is CASGRTPTYNEQFF. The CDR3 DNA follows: TGTGCGAGCGGGAGGACCCCAACCTACAATGAGCAGTTCTTC.

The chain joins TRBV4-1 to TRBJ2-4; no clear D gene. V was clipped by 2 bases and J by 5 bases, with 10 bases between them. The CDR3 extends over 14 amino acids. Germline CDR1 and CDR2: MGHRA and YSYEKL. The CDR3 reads CASSQIGFENIQYF. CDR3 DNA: TGCGCCAGCAGCCAAATCGGTTTCGAAAACATTCAGTACTTC.

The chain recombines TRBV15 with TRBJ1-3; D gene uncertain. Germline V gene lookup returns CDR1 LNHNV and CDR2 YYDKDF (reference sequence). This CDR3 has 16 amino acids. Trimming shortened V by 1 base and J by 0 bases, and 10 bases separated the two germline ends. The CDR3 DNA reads TGTGCCACCAGCAGAGGATCCTCCGGCTCTGGAAACACCATATATTTT. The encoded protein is CATSRGSSGSGNTIYF.

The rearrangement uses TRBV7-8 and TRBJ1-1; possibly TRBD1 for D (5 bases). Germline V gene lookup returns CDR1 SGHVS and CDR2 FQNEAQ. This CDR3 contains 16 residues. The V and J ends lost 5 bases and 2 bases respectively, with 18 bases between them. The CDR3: CASSPLSGAPNTEAFF. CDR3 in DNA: TGTGCCAGCAGCCCCCTGAGTGGGGCACCCAACACTGAAGCTTTCTTT.

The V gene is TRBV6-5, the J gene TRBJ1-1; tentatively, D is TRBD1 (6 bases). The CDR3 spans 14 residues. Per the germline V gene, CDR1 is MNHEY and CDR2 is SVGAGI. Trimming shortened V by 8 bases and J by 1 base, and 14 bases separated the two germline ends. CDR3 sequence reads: CASGETGPNTEAFF. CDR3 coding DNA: TGTGCCAGCGGGGAGACAGGCCCGAACACTGAAGCTTTCTTT.

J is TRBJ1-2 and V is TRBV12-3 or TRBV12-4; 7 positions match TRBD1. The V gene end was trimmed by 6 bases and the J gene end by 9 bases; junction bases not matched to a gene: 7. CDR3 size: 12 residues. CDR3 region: CASSPGQSRYTF. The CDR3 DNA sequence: TGTGCCAGCAGCCCGGGACAGAGTCGCTACACCTTC.

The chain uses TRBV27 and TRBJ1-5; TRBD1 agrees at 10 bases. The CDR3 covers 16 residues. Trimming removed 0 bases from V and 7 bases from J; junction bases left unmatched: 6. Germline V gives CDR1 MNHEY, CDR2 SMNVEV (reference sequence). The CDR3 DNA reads TGTGCCAGCAGTTTATCCGGACAGGGGGTTCGGCAGCCCCAGCATTTT. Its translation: CASSLSGQGVRQPQHF.

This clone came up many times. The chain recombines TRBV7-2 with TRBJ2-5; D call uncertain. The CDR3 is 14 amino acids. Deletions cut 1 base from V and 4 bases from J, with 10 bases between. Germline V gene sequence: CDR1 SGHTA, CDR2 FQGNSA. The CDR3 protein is CASSLVSNGETQYF. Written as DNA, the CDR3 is TGTGCCAGCAGCTTAGTTAGTAATGGAGAGACCCAGTACTTC. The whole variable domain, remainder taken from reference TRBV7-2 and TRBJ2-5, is GAGVSQSPSNKVTEKGKDVELRCDPISGHTALYWYRQSLGQGLEFLIYFQGNSAPDKSGLPSDRFSAERTGGSVSTLTIQRTQQEDSAVYLCASSLVSNGETQYFGPGTRLLVL.

The CDR3 loop reads CASRMGHGSNYGYTF. Written as DNA, the CDR3 is TGTGCCAGCAGAATGGGACACGGCTCTAACTATGGCTACACCTTC. The chain combines TRBV3-1 (or the pseudogene TRBV3-2) with TRBJ1-2; weak D call: TRBD1 (6 bases). Germline V lookup: CDR1 LGHDT, CDR2 YNNKEL (reference sequence). With 6 bases removed from V and 0 bases from J, the gap between germline ends came to 14 bases. The CDR3 loop spans 15 amino acids.

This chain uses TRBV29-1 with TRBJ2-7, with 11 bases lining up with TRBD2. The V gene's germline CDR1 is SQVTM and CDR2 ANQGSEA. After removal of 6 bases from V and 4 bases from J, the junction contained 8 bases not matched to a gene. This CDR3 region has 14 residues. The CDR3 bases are TGCAGCGTCGCCGAAACTAGCGGGAGTTACGAGCAGTACTTC. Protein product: CSVAETSGSYEQYF.

The CDR3 sequence: CATSPGLSTDTQYF. The CDR3 DNA reads TGTGCCACCAGCCCAGGCCTAAGCACAGATACGCAGTATTTT. The chain recombines TRBV15 with TRBJ2-3; D not certain. From germline, CDR1 is LNHNV and CDR2 YYDKDF (reference sequence). The CDR3 has 14 amino acids. V gave up 5 bases and J gave up 0 bases, with 9 bases separating them.

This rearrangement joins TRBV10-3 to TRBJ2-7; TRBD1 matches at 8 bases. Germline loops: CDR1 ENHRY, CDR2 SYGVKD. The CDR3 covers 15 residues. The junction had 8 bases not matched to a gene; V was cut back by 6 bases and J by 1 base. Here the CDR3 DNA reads TGTGCCATCAGATCGACAGGGGCTTCATCCTACGAGCAGTACTTC. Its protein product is CAIRSTGASSYEQYF.

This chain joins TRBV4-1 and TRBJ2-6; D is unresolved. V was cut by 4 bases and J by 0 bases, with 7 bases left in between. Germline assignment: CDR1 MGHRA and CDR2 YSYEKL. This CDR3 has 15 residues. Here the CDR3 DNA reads TGCGCCAGCAGCCCACAGAGCTCTGGGGCCAACGTCCTGACTTTC. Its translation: CASSPQSSGANVLTF.

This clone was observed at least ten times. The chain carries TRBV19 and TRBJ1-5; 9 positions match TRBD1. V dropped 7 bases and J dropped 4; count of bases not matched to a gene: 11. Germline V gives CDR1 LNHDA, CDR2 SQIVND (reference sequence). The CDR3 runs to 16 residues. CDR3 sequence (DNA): TGTGCCAGTACACTAGGGACAGGGATTCGGAATCAGCCCCAGCATTTT. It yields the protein CASTLGTGIRNQPQHF.